The 22 T cell receptor beta chains in this list originate from one sample, sequenced in a study of graft-versus-host responses after intestinal transplantation. Sequencing used immunoSEQ multiplex PCR; TCRdb keeps in-frame clones, though not all of them. The data hold some 13,000 clones, with around 30% observed a single time. Plated together were some 200,000 CFSE-labeled responder cells and some 200,000 irradiated, violet-dye-labeled stimulator cells. This sample comprised alloreactive CD8+ T cells from a mixed lymphocyte reaction culture, obtained before intestinal transplant. Subset noted: CFSE-low proliferating T cells sorted from approximately six-day pre-transplant mixed lymphocyte reaction (GvH or HvG direction). These receptors were collected from a human patient who received an intestinal transplant.

In its sample, this clone ranks as medium-sized. The chain couples TRBV28 to TRBJ2-4, with TRBD2 matching 9 bases. Germline V gives CDR1 MDHEN, CDR2 SYDVKM. The CDR3 consists of 14 residues. V shed 4 bases and J 6 bases; nucleotides not matched to a gene: 4. The CDR3 coding sequence is TGTGCCAGCAGTTGGACTAGCGCAGGAAACATTCAGTACTTC. It is translated as CASSWTSAGNIQYF.

About this clone itself: This may arise from a read error, as a much more abundant clone is one base away. The chain combines TRBV6-4 with TRBJ1-1, with a possible D match to TRBD1 (5 bases). Germline V CDR1 and CDR2: MRHNA, SNTAGT. The CDR3 runs 12 residues. Here the CDR3 DNA reads TGTGCCAGCAGCCAGGGTCCGTCTGAAGCCTTCTTT. Translating it yields CASSQGPSEAFF.

This clone is termed medium-sized (0.01 to 0.1%). This sequence joins TRBV11-3 and TRBJ2-7; D is uncertain. Trimming took 2 bases from V and 5 from J, leaving 7 bases between them. The CDR3 consists of 12 residues. Germline values: CDR1 SGHNT, CDR2 YENEEA. CDR3 nucleotides: TGTGCCAGCAGCTTACCTAGAGACGAGCAGTACTTC. Its translation: CASSLPRDEQYF.

The chain uses TRBV5-1 and TRBJ1-6, with D possibly matching TRBD1 (5 bases). The CDR3 loop spans 14 amino acids. V shed 2 bases and J shed 10 bases, with 13 bases lying between them. The germline V gene encodes CDR1 SGHRS and CDR2 YFSETQ. CDR3: CASSFGARASPLHF. The CDR3 DNA reads TGCGCCAGCAGCTTTGGGGCCAGGGCCTCACCCCTCCACTTT. The full variable domain, completed using reference TRBV5-1 and TRBJ1-6, is KAGVTQTPRYLIKTRGQQVTLSCSPISGHRSVSWYQQTPGQGLQFLFEYFSETQRNKGNFPGRFSGRQFSNSRSEMNVSTLELGDSALYLCASSFGARASPLHFGNGTRLTVT.

V gene TRBV4-1 combines with J gene TRBJ1-6; D may be TRBD1 (5 bases). Germline-derived CDR1 and CDR2 are MGHRA and YSYEKL. V dropped 4 bases and J dropped 10 bases, with 17 bases sitting between them. This CDR3 is 15 amino acids long. For the CDR3, the DNA is TGCGCCAGCAGCCTCTCGACAGTCCGTTACTCACCCCTCCACTTT. Protein sequence: CASSLSTVRYSPLHF.

This clone was seen more than once but under ten times. This chain connects TRBV27 to TRBJ2-7; 12 positions agree with TRBD1. The CDR3 has 14 amino acids. Germline V CDR1 and CDR2: MNHEY, SMNVEV (reference sequence). After removal of 4 bases from V and 4 bases from J, the junction contained 2 bases not matched to a gene. CDR3 in DNA: TGTGCCAGCAGTTGGGGACAGGGGGCTTACGAGCAGTACTTC. It is translated as CASSWGQGAYEQYF.

This clone was seen a few times. The chain uses TRBV6-6 and TRBJ1-5, with D perhaps TRBD1 (6 bases). This CDR3 region has 13 residues. Trimming removed 2 bases at V and 4 bases at J, with 6 bases between. CDR1 is MNHNY and CDR2 is SVGAGI in the germline V gene (reference sequence). CDR3 loop: CASSYGQNQPQHF. The DNA of the CDR3 is TGTGCCAGCAGTTACGGACAGAATCAGCCCCAGCATTTT.

The chain couples TRBV4-1 to TRBJ2-5; D gene uncertain. There are 12 residues in the CDR3. The germline CDR1 and CDR2 sequences are MGHRA and YSYEKL. V lost 0 bases and J lost 5, with 4 bases in between. The CDR3: CASSQDWETQYF. The CDR3 nucleotides read TGCGCCAGCAGCCAAGATTGGGAGACCCAGTACTTC.

CDR3 nucleotides: TGCAGCGTTGTATTCAGCTACGAGCAGTACTTC. The encoded protein is CSVVFSYEQYF. The rearrangement uses TRBV29-1 and TRBJ2-7; D remains unclear. With 4 bases removed from V and 3 bases from J, the gap between germline ends came to 7 bases. Germline CDR1 and CDR2: SQVTM and ANQGSEA. This CDR3 is 11 amino acids long.

This clone is termed medium-sized. The chain employs TRBV27 and TRBJ1-1; D remains unclear. The germline V gene has CDR1 MNHEY and CDR2 SMNVEV (reference sequence). Trimming took off 6 bases at V and 0 bases at J, with 8 bases between the two ends. The CDR3 extends over 13 amino acids. The CDR3 sequence: CASSLGLNTEAFF. The DNA of the CDR3 is TGTGCCAGCAGCCTGGGATTGAACACTGAAGCTTTCTTT.

This clone was counted a few times. The same CDR3 is also encoded by other DNA sequences in this sample. The CDR3 spells CASSEPSGGGGSEQYF. Here the CDR3 DNA reads TGTGCCAGCAGCGAGCCCTCTGGGGGCGGGGGATCCGAGCAGTACTTC. V gene TRBV9 combines with J gene TRBJ2-7; D might be TRBD2 (7 bases). There are 16 residues in the CDR3. V was shortened by 3 bases and J by 6 bases, with 22 bases between the two germline ends. Germline V CDR1 and CDR2: SGDLS, YYNGEE.

This clone was seen once. The rearrangement joins TRBV5-6 to TRBJ1-1; possibly TRBD1 for D (5 bases). The CDR3 runs to 14 residues. CDR1 is SGHDT and CDR2 is YYEEEE in the germline V gene. Trimming stripped 4 bases from V and 1 base from J, with 11 bases between. CDR3 in DNA: TGTGCCAGCAGCCCTCAGGACAAGAACACTGAAGCTTTCTTT. Translation gives CASSPQDKNTEAFF.

The V gene is TRBV5-8, the J gene TRBJ2-7; D is uncertain. CDR3 length equals 15 residues. Germline CDR1 reads SGHTS; CDR2 reads YDEGEE. V gave up 2 bases and J gave up 5 bases, with 17 bases separating them. CDR3 DNA sequence: TGTGCCAGCAGCTTTCGAACACCGCCAAAAAACGAGCAGTACTTC. Amino acid sequence: CASSFRTPPKNEQYF.

This clone appeared a few times. The chain joins TRBV5-8 to TRBJ1-5, with 11 positions matching TRBD1. The CDR3 length is 16 residues. The J segment lost 0 bases and the V segment lost 3 bases, leaving 2 bases of the junction unmatched. Germline CDR1 SGHTS, CDR2 YDEGEE. CDR3 amino acids: CASSSGTGGSNQPQHF. Here the CDR3 DNA reads TGTGCCAGCAGCTCCGGGACAGGGGGTAGCAATCAGCCCCAGCATTTT. The full variable domain, in which reference TRBV5-8 and TRBJ1-5 provide the parts outside the CDR3, is EAGVTQSPTHLIKTRGQQATLRCSPISGHTSVYWYQQALGLGLQFLLWYDEGEERNRGNFPPRFSGRQFPNYSSELNVNALELEDSALYLCASSSGTGGSNQPQHFGDGTRLSIL.

This clone is termed medium-sized. The chain employs TRBV18 and TRBJ1-2; TRBD1 matches at 10 bases. Trimming at V came to 3 bases and at J to 0 bases, leaving 10 bases not matched to a gene. Germline CDR1 KGHSH, CDR2 LQKENI. There are 18 residues in the CDR3. The CDR3 region is CASSPPLGQGMANYGYTF. The CDR3 region has the DNA TGTGCCAGCTCACCCCCTCTGGGACAGGGGATGGCTAACTATGGCTACACCTTC.

The chain is built from TRBV4-3 and TRBJ1-2; D not certain. Trimming left V 4 bases short and J 4 bases short, with 19 bases between. CDR1 and CDR2 (germline): LGHNA, YSLEER. The CDR3 spans 16 residues. The CDR3 reads CASSRLLRAHAYGYTF. Here the CDR3 DNA reads TGCGCCAGCAGCCGCCTTCTAAGGGCGCACGCCTATGGCTACACCTTC.

This clone occurred a few times. DNA for the CDR3: TGTGCCAGTCCCGGGACAGGGATGTGTCAGCCCCAGCATTTT. Translated, it gives CASPGTGMCQPQHF. This sequence joins TRBV28 and TRBJ1-5, with 9 bases aligning to TRBD1. CDR1 and CDR2 (germline): MDHEN, SYDVKM. V lost 9 bases to trimming and J lost 6 bases; unmatched junction nucleotides: 9. This CDR3 is built from 14 residues.

This clone showed up just a few times. This chain uses TRBV5-4 with TRBJ1-1; D ambiguous. The germline V gene has CDR1 SGHNT and CDR2 YYREEE (reference sequence). The V end was cut by 6 bases, the J end by 3 bases, with 15 bases between. The CDR3 totals 14 residues. As DNA, the CDR3 is TGTGCCAGCACCCACTTTTCGCTGGACACTGAAGCTTTCTTT. Amino acids: CASTHFSLDTEAFF.

The V gene is TRBV6-1, the J gene TRBJ2-5; TRBD1 matches 10 bases. The CDR3 has 14 amino acids. The V gene's germline CDR1 is MNHNS and CDR2 SASEGT. V shed 5 bases and J 3 bases; nucleotides not matched to a gene: 3. CDR3 nucleotides: TGTGCCAGCAGTTGGACAGGGGGGGAAGAGACCCAGTACTTC. As protein: CASSWTGGEETQYF.

Comments on this clone: This may stem from a read error, because a much larger clone lies one nucleotide away. The V call is TRBV6-5, the J call TRBJ2-7, with D possibly TRBD1 on 5 matching bases. Trimming pared 2 bases from V and 2 bases from J, leaving 10 bases between. Germline V CDR1 and CDR2: MNHEY, SVGAGI. The CDR3 is 14 amino acids. The CDR3: CASSYQGAAYEQYF. CDR3 DNA sequence: TGTGCCAGCAGTTACCAAGGGGCGGCCTACGAGCAGTACTTC.

This clone was observed a few times. The chain employs TRBV7-2 and TRBJ2-7; D remains ambiguous. Trimming left V 0 bases short and J 10 bases short, with 7 bases between. The CDR3 spans 11 residues. Germline CDR1 reads SGHTA; CDR2 reads FQGNSA. CDR3 in amino acids: CASSLARGQYF. The CDR3 nucleotides read TGTGCCAGCAGCTTAGCCCGAGGTCAGTACTTC.

This clone was seen only a few times. The genes are TRBV9 and TRBJ1-1; no firm D call. Trimming took off 4 bases at V and 0 bases at J, with 13 bases between the two ends. This CDR3 contains 15 residues. CDR1 and CDR2 from the germline V gene are SGDLS and YYNGEE. CDR3 in DNA: TGTGCCAGCAGCCCGAGCAGTAAGCTGAACACTGAAGCTTTCTTT. It translates to CASSPSSKLNTEAFF.